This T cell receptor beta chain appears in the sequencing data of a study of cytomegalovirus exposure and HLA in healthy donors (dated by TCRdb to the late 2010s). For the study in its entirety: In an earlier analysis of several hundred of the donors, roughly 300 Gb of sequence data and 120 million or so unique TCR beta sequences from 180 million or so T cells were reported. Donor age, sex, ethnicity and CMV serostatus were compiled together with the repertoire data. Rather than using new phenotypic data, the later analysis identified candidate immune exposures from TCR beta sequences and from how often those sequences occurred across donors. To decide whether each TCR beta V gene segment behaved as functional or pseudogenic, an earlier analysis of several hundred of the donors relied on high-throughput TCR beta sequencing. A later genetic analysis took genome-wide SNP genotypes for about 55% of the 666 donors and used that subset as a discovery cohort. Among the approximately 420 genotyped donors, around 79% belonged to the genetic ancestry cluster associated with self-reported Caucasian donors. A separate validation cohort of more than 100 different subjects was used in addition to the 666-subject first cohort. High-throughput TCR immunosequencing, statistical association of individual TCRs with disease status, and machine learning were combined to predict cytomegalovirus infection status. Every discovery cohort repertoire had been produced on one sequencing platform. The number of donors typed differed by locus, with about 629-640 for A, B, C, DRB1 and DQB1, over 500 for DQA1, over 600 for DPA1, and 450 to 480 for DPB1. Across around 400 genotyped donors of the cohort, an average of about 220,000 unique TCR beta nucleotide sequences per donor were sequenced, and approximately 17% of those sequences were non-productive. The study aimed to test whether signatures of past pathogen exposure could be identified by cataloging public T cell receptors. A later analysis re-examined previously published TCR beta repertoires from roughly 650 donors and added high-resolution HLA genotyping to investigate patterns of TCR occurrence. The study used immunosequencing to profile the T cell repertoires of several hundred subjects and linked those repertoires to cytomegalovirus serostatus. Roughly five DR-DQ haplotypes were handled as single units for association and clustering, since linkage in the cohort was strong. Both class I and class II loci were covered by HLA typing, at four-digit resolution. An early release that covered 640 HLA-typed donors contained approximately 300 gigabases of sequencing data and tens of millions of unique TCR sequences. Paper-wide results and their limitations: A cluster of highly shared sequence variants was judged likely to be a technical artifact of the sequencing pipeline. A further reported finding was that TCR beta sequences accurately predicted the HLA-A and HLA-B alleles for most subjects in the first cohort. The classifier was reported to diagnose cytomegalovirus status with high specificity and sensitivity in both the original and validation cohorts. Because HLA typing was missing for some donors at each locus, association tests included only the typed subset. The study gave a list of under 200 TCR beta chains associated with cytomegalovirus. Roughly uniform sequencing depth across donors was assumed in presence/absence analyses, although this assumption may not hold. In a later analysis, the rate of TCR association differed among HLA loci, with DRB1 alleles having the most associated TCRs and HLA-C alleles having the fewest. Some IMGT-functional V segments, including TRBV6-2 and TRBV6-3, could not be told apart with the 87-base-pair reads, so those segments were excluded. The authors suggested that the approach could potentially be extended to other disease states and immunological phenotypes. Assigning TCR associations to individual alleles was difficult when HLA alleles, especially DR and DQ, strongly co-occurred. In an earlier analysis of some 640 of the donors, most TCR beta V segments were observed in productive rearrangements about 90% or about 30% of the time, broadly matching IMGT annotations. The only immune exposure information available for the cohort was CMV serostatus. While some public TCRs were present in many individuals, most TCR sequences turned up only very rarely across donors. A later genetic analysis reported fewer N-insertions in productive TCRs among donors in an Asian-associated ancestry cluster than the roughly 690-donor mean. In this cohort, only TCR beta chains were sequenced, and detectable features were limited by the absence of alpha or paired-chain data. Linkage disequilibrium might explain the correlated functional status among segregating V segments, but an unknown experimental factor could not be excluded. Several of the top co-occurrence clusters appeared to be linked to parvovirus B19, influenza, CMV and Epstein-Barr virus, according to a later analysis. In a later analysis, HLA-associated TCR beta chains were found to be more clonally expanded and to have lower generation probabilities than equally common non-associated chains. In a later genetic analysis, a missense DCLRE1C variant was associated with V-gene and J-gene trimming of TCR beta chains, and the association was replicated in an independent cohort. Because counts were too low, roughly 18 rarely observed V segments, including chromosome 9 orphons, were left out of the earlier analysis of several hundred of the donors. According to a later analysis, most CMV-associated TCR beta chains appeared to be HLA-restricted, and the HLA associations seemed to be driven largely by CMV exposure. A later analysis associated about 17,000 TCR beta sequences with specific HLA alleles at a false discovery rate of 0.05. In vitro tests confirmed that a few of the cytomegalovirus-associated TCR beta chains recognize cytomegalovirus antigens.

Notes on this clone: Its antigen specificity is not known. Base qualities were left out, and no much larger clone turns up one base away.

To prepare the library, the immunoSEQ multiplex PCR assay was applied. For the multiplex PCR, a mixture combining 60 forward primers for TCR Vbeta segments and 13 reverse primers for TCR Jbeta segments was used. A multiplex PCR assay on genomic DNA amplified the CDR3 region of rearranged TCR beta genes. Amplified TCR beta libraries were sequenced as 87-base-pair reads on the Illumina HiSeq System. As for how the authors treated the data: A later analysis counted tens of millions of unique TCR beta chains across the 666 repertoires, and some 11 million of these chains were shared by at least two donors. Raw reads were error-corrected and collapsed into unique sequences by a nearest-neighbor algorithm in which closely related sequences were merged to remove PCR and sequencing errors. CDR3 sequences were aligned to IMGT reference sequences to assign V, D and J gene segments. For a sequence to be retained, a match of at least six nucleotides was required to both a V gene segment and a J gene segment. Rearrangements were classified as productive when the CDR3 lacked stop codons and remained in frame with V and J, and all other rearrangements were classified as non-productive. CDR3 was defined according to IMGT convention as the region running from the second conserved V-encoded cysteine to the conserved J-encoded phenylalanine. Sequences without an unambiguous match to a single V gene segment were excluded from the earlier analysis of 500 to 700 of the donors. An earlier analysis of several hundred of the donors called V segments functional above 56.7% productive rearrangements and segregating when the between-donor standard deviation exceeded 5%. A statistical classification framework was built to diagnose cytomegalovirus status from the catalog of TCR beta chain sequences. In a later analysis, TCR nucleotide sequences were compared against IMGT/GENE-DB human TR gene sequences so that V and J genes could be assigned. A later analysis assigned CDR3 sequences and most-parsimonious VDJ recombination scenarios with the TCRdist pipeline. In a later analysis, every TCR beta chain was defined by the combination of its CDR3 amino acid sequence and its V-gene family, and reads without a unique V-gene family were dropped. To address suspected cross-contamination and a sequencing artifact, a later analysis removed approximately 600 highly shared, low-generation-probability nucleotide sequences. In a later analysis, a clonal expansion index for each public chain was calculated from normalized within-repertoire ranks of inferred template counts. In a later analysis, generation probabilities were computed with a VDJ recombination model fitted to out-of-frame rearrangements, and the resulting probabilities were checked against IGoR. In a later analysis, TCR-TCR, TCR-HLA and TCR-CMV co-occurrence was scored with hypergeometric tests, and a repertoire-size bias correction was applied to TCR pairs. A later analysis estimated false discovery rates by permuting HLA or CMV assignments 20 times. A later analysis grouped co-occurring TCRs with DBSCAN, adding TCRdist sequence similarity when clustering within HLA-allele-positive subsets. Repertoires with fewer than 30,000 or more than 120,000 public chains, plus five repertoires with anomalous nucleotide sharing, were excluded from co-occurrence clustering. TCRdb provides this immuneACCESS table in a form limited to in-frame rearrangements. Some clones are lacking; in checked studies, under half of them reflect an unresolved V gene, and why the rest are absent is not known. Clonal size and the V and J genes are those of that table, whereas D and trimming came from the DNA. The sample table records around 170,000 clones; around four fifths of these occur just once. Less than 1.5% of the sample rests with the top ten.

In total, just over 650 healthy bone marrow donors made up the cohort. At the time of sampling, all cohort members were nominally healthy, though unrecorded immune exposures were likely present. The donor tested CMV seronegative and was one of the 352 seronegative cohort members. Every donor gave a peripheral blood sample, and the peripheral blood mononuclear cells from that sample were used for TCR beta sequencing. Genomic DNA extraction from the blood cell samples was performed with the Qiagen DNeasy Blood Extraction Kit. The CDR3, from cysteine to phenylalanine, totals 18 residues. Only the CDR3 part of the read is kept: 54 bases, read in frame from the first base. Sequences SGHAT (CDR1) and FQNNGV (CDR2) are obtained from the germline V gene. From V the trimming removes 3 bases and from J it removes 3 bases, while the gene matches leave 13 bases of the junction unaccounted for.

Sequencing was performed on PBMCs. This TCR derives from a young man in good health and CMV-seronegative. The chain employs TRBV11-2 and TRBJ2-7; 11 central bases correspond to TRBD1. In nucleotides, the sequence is TGTGCCAGCAGCTTTAAACACGGACAGGGGGCGATTCACTACGAGCAGTACTTC. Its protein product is CASSFKHGQGAIHYEQYF.